This TCR beta chain derives from a study of shared clonotypes between healthy human individuals. Across the whole study: CD4 naive cells filled three plates per donor, CD4 memory three, CD8 naive two and CD8 memory one. The study's findings and limits: Clonotype sharing across donors was expected to vary with sequencing depth.

This clone was observed once. Its antigen is unidentified. Replicate PCRs for sorted subsets used around 200 ng DNA; this equaled 33,000 or so T cell genomes. Repertoires were generated with immunoSEQ multiplex PCR, while TCRdb's copy carries only in-frame clones and drops some. Among 2 million to 2.5 million clones listed, just under 95% were seen once. Germline loops: CDR1 MGHDK, CDR2 SYGVNS. The CDR3 contains 13 residues. V gave up 8 bases and J gave up 6 bases; unmatched junction bases: 6. Positive CCR7 selection of CD45RO-negative cells yielded the naive CD8 cells, and terminally differentiated effector memory CD45RA+ cells were excluded.

The sequenced material came from naive CD8+ T cells sorted from blood. The chain joins TRBV25-1 to TRBJ2-2; TRBD1 matches at 7 bases. The receptor comes from a man between 18 and 35 years old in good health. In DNA form, the CDR3 reads TGTGCCAGCCGACTAACAGGGGCCGGGGAGCTGTTTTTT. It yields the protein CASRLTGAGELFF.